The T cell receptor beta chain under discussion was sequenced for a study of blood T cell repertoires in COVID-19. Looking at the study overall: Both acute and convalescent COVID-19 samples were obtained from the United States, Italy and Spain. PBMCs, B-cell-depleted T cells, or T cells provided the cDNA or gDNA that made up the material.

From germline, CDR1 is SEHNR and CDR2 FQNEAQ (reference sequence). CDR3 length equals 15 residues. J gave up 2 bases and V 3 bases, and 3 bases lay outside the gene matches. Authors' processing steps: Amplification of reference gene primers was used by the study to estimate nucleated cell counts. Repertoires were generated with immunoSEQ multiplex PCR, while TCRdb's copy carries only in-frame clones and drops some. V, J and clone size derive from that table, while D and trimming were established from the DNA sequence. The sample consists of fewer than 85,000 clones, 88% of them appearing once. The TCR comes from a human donor in a cohort sampled during active COVID-19. Source material: peripheral blood. The chain couples TRBV7-9 to TRBJ1-3; 8 bases align to TRBD1. The DNA of the CDR3 is TGTGCCAGCAGCTTTGGACAGGGCCCTGGAAACACCATATATTTT. Residues: CASSFGQGPGNTIYF.